This T cell receptor (beta chain) was captured in a study of T-cell reconstitution after alpha-beta-depleted transplantation in children (dated by TCRdb to the mid-2010s). As for the study more broadly: Using TCR repertoire profiling, the study followed T-cell immune reconstitution in a quantitative way in children after TCRalphabeta/CD19-depleted allogeneic hematopoietic cell transplantation. What the work shows at the level of the full study, not this receptor alone: Over the following months the frequencies of hyperexpanded clones went down, and after one year T-cell counts and TCRbeta diversity were mostly credited to newly produced T cells. About two months after transplant, the apparently early recovery of alphabetaT-cell counts reportedly depended on just several hundred clones that had expanded rapidly and came from non-depleted graft cells. In some patients, high TCRbeta diversity at day 60 was attributed to recipient T cells and intrathymic progenitors that had survived conditioning.

The trim is 5 bases for V and 8 bases for J, with a gap of 10 bases between the germline ends. The CDR3 sequence holds 12 residues, the cysteine and phenylalanine included. The only DNA kept is the CDR3, 36 bases in frame from the first base. Sample treatment or condition, as interpreted from the label and publication: allogeneic hematopoietic cell transplantation with graft depleted of TCRalphabeta T cells and CD19 B cells. Transplant recipients were children who received TCRalphabeta/CD19-depleted allogeneic hematopoietic cell grafts. In regard to this clonotype: Its antigen is still unknown. Per-nucleotide qualities are absent, and no much larger clonotype sits a single base away.

The method was PCR. Instrument used: Illumina HiSeq 2500. Molecular barcoding was employed in the preparation of TCR libraries, with unique molecular identifiers being used to normalize TCRbeta repertoire quantification. Using fastp at Q25 and MiXCR, TCRdb reprocessed the public reads and kept productive beta chains. Every entry covers one CDR3 protein and lists the most common genes and DNA from its rows. The sample profile shows hundreds of thousands of distinct CDR3 sequences; 10% to 15% of them were found once. Of the sample, roughly 2.3% falls within the top ten clones. In this chain, TRBV12-3 or TRBV12-4 is recombined with TRBJ2-1; matching of 6 bases hints at TRBD1 as the D gene. Sample: PBMCs, mostly from graft donor cells, taken 360 days after TCRalphabeta/CD19-depleted stem cell transplant. The clonotype was recovered from a male patient between 10 and 17 years old who had a stem cell transplant for acute myeloid leukemia, so the T cells may come from the graft donor. In nucleotides, the sequence is TGTGCCAGCAGTCTCCAGGGGTATGAGCAGTTCTTC. This codes for CASSLQGYEQFF.